This record looks at one T cell receptor beta chain sequence and its context. The sample originates from a study of cytomegalovirus exposure and HLA in healthy donors. The length of the CDR3 is 15 residues. Germline trimming cut 5 bases from V and 8 bases from J; bases unmatched to any gene: 12. Germline CDR1 reads LNHDA; CDR2 reads SQIVND (reference sequence). The PCR employed 60 Vbeta primers together with 13 Jbeta primers. Profiled with immunoSEQ multiplex PCR; TCRdb holds only in-frame clones, not every one. The table lists approximately 89,000 clones, around three quarters of them singletons, with over 1.1% in the top ten.

Sequencing was done on a sample of PBMCs. The rearrangement joins TRBV19 to TRBJ2-1; 7 positions match TRBD2. The sequence was obtained from a male donor in good health and CMV-seronegative. CDR3 coding DNA: TGTGCCAGTAGTCCTAGGAATTTGGCGGGGGATGAGCAGTTCTTC. This translates into CASSPRNLAGDEQFF.